This T cell receptor (beta chain) was captured in a study of T cells in Graves' hyperthyroidism and ophthalmopathy. Those with hyperthyroidism were 18 to 65 years old, newly diagnosed, and ill for under 2 months. The study excluded patients with uncontrolled infection, other autoimmune disease, pregnancy or lactation. The authors took PBMCs from 8.5 to 10 ml fresh peripheral blood. This clonotype was seen ten or more times. The TCR beta CDR3 regions underwent amplification using RNA transcripts as the source. A first-round RT-PCR of the TCR CDR3 used the HTBI primer set. MiXCR, applied by TCRdb to the multiplex PCR reads, yields one record per CDR3 protein. This sample has 500,000 to 550,000 distinct CDR3 sequences, with 20% found just once. The specimen sequenced was blood. This clonotype was sampled from a man in his late teens or twenties with Graves' hyperthyroidism.

CDR3 sequence: CASSPTDRSSGNTIYF. For the CDR3, the DNA is TGTGCCAGCAGTCCCACGGACAGGAGCTCTGGAAACACCATATATTTT. This chain uses TRBV6-1 with TRBJ1-3; 7 nucleotides agree with TRBD1. Trimming cost V 5 bases and J 0 bases; bases outside gene matches: 7. CDR1 MNHNS and CDR2 SASEGT come from the germline V gene. The CDR3 spans 16 residues.